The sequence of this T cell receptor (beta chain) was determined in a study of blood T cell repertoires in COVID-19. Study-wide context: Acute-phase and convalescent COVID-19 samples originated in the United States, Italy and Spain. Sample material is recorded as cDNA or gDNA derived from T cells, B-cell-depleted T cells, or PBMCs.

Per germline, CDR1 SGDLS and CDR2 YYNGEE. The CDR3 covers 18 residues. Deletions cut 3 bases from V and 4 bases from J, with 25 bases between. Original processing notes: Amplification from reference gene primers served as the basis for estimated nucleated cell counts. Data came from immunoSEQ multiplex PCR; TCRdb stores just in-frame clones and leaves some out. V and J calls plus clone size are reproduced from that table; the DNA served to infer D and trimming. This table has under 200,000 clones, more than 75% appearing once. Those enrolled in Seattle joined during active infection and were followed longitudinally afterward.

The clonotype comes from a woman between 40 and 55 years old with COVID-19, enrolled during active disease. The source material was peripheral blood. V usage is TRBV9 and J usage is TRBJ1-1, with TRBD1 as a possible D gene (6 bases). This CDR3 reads CASSARGAWTATGTEAFF. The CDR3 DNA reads TGTGCCAGCAGCGCACGGGGGGCGTGGACAGCAACAGGCACTGAAGCTTTCTTT.